This note documents a single T cell receptor beta chain sequence. This sample is part of a study of regulatory T cells in long-lasting Graves disease. Described time point: newly diagnosed GD, antithyroid drugs for less than 3 months. Extracted RNA from PBMCs served as the source of the TCR library. Construction of TCR beta libraries relied on iRepertoire HTBI primers and on Arm-PCR targeting CDR3 regions. TCRdb re-analysed the multiplex PCR reads in MiXCR, keeping a single row per CDR3 protein. The sample carries 450,000 to 700,000 distinct CDR3 sequences, about 14% recorded once. The data were also submitted as part of a second study, on T cells in Graves' hyperthyroidism and ophthalmopathy. That investigation notes: Patients aged 18 to 65 had newly diagnosed hyperthyroidism that had lasted under 2 months. RT-PCR in the first round (using the HTBI primer set) targeted the TCR CDR3.

The TCR sequence derives from a man aged 25 to 40 with Graves disease. Sequenced material: peripheral blood mononuclear cells (PBMCs), taken at new diagnosis, from a patient treated with antithyroid drugs.

CDR3 bases: TGTGCCAGCAGTGAATCGGCCCATAGGGAGCAGTTCTTC. Translation: CASSESAHREQFF. The chain couples TRBV25-1 to TRBJ2-1; D not certain. Germline lookup yields CDR1 MGHDK and CDR2 SYGVNS. The V and J ends lost 1 base and 10 bases respectively, with 11 bases between them. The CDR3 is made up of 13 amino acids.